This is a list of T cell receptor beta chains from one sample in a study of brain T cells in children with intractable seizures. Sequencing was performed with immunoSEQ multiplex PCR; in TCRdb, only in-frame clones are kept and a portion is missing. The table shows 100,000 to 120,000 clones, with 94% occurring only once. Sequencing was performed on peripheral blood, taken at surgery. These receptors came from a boy under two years old with hemimegalencephaly and intractable seizures. CDR3s include the opening cysteine and the closing phenylalanine or tryptophan. The order of the fields is clone size, V gene, J gene, D gene, CDR3 protein, CDR3 DNA. The D gene is left open where the match is weak. Size values are once, few and many counts, or a class for expanded clones, and some rows have none.

size: -; V: TRBV27; J: TRBJ2-7; D: TRBD2; CDR3: CASSALAGNSYEQYF; DNA: TGTGCCAGCAGTGCCCTAGCGGGAAATTCCTACGAGCAGTACTTC
size: -; V: TRBV5-1; J: TRBJ2-7; D: -; CDR3: CASSFKDRSSYEQYF; DNA: TGCGCCAGCAGCTTTAAGGACCGAAGCTCCTACGAGCAGTACTTC
size: -; V: TRBV5-1; J: TRBJ2-7; D: TRBD2; CDR3: CASSLETSGAYEQYF; DNA: TGCGCCAGCAGCTTGGAGACTAGCGGGGCCTACGAGCAGTACTTC
size: -; V: TRBV5-4; J: TRBJ2-5; D: TRBD1; CDR3: CASVDRGQETQYF; DNA: TGTGCCAGCGTCGACAGGGGGCAAGAGACCCAGTACTTC
size: once; V: TRBV18; J: TRBJ2-7; D: -; CDR3: CASSPRSEGPLYEQYF; DNA: TGTGCCAGCTCACCCCGGAGCGAGGGACCCCTTTACGAGCAGTACTTC
size: -; V: TRBV7-9; J: TRBJ1-5; D: TRBD1; CDR3: CASSGQENQPQHF; DNA: TGTGCCAGCAGCGGACAGGAAAATCAGCCCCAGCATTTT
size: once; V: TRBV28; J: TRBJ2-1; D: -; CDR3: CASRPGKGTNNEQFF; DNA: TGTGCCAGCAGGCCCGGGAAGGGTACTAACAATGAGCAGTTCTTC
size: -; V: TRBV3-1/TRBV3-2; J: TRBJ2-3; D: -; CDR3: CASSLVGQPHTDTQYF; DNA: TGTGCCAGCAGCCTAGTCGGACAGCCCCACACAGATACGCAGTATTTT
size: once; V: TRBV7-9; J: TRBJ1-5; D: -; CDR3: CASSPSGNQPQHF; DNA: TGTGCCAGCAGCCCGTCCGGAAATCAGCCCCAGCATTTT
size: -; V: TRBV5-1; J: TRBJ2-1; D: TRBD2; CDR3: CASSRTSGSYNEQFF; DNA: TGCGCCAGCAGCCGGACTAGCGGGTCTTACAATGAGCAGTTCTTC
size: -; V: TRBV20-1; J: TRBJ1-1; D: -; CDR3: CSAPPLAEAFF; DNA: TGCAGTGCTCCCCCACTGGCTGAAGCTTTCTTT
size: -; V: TRBV19; J: TRBJ2-7; D: -; CDR3: CASSPYLGLYEQYF; DNA: TGTGCCAGTAGTCCATACTTGGGCTTGTACGAGCAGTACTTC
size: -; V: TRBV10-3; J: TRBJ2-2; D: TRBD1; CDR3: CAISEWDRETGELFF; DNA: TGTGCCATCAGTGAATGGGACAGGGAGACCGGGGAGCTGTTTTTT
size: once; V: TRBV12-5; J: TRBJ2-1; D: TRBD2; CDR3: CASGTTSPRYNEQFF; DNA: TGTGCTAGTGGCACGACTAGCCCCCGGTACAATGAGCAGTTCTTC
size: -; V: TRBV24-1; J: TRBJ2-7; D: -; CDR3: CATRGHHLEQYF; DNA: TGTGCCACCAGGGGACACCACCTGGAGCAGTACTTC
size: -; V: TRBV18; J: TRBJ1-2; D: -; CDR3: CASSGIRVADGYTF; DNA: TGTGCCAGCTCAGGGATCCGGGTGGCGGATGGCTACACCTTC
size: -; V: TRBV9; J: TRBJ2-5; D: -; CDR3: CASSPSLEVQETQYF; DNA: TGTGCCAGCAGCCCTTCGCTAGAAGTACAAGAGACCCAGTACTTC